This TCR beta chain was found in a study of T-cell reconstitution after alpha-beta-depleted transplantation in children. There are 14 residues in the CDR3. Germline V gene sequence: CDR1 MNHNS, CDR2 SASEGT. Trimming took off 6 bases at V and 2 bases at J, with 11 bases between the two ends. General study results and limits: It was reported that alpha-beta T cells came from several hundred expanded graft clones (about two months after transplant). Some patients' high day-60 TCRbeta diversity was attributed to recipient cells surviving conditioning. Once a year had passed after transplant, T-cell counts and diversity came mostly from newly produced T cells.

The authors prepared the TCRbeta library with unique molecular identifiers. Using its own MiXCR run on the PCR reads, TCRdb lists one record per CDR3 protein. The top ten hold around 21% of the sample, which has 90,000 to 100,000 distinct CDR3 sequences, 23% seen once. This clonotype has more than one count but fewer than ten. What it recognizes is unknown. The chain recombines TRBV6-1 with TRBJ1-5; D might be TRBD1 (5 bases). This receptor was obtained from a boy aged 2 to 10 with acute lymphoblastic leukemia, due to receive a stem cell transplant. Here the sequenced sample was PBMCs, taken before TCRalphabeta/CD19-depleted stem cell transplant. This CDR3 is CASRPGGRNQPQHF. The CDR3 DNA reads as TGTGCCAGCAGACCCGGGGGTCGCAATCAGCCCCAGCATTTT.